This TCR beta chain comes out of a study of cytomegalovirus exposure and HLA in healthy donors. This clone was observed a handful of times. The CDR3 totals 12 residues. Trimming took off 5 bases at V and 6 bases at J, with 14 bases between the two ends. From germline, CDR1 is GTSNPN and CDR2 SVGIG (reference sequence). In the PCR, 60 Vbeta and 13 Jbeta primers were used. Only in-frame clones appear in the TCRdb table, and some are missing; sequencing was by immunoSEQ multiplex PCR. The sample consists of around 180,000 clones, approximately 81% of them appearing once. Sequenced: PBMCs. This clonotype was sampled from a male donor in good health and CMV-seronegative. This rearrangement joins TRBV30 to TRBJ2-7, with TRBD2 as a possible D gene (6 bases). The CDR3 is CAWGTGVPEQYF. DNA for the CDR3: TGTGCCTGGGGTACGGGAGTACCCGAGCAGTACTTC.